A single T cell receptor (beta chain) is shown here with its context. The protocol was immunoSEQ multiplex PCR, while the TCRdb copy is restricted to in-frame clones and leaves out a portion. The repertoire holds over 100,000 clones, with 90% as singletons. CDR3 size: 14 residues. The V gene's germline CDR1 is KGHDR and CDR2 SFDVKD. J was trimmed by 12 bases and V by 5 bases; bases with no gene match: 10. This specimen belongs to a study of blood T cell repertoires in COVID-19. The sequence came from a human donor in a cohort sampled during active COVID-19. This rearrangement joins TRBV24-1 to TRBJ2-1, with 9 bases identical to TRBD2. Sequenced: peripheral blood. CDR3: CATSVLAGTRGQFF. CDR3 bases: TGTGCCACCAGTGTCCTAGCGGGGACCCGAGGGCAGTTCTTC.